This TCR beta chain was sequenced in a study of cytomegalovirus exposure and HLA in healthy donors. Study results and limitations: DRB1 showed the most TCR associations and HLA-C the fewest in a later analysis, as rates varied by HLA locus. As immune exposure information, only CMV serostatus was available.

The PCR employed 60 Vbeta primers together with 13 Jbeta primers. Assay: immunoSEQ multiplex PCR; the TCRdb copy retains only in-frame clones and omits some. The table has about 170,000 clones, roughly 77% seen once; the top ten hold 1.5% to 2%. Comment on this clone: Its specificity is not known.

The CDR3 contains 13 residues. V lost 8 bases, J lost 1 base, and 11 bases lay in between. Germline values: CDR1 ENHRY, CDR2 SYGVKD. Sequenced material: PBMCs. This sequence was found in a woman younger than 35 in good health and CMV-seronegative. This chain connects TRBV10-3 to TRBJ1-1, with D perhaps matching TRBD1 (6 bases). The CDR3: CAIQGPGNTEAFF. The CDR3 DNA sequence: TGTGCCATCCAGGGGCCGGGGAACACTGAAGCTTTCTTT.